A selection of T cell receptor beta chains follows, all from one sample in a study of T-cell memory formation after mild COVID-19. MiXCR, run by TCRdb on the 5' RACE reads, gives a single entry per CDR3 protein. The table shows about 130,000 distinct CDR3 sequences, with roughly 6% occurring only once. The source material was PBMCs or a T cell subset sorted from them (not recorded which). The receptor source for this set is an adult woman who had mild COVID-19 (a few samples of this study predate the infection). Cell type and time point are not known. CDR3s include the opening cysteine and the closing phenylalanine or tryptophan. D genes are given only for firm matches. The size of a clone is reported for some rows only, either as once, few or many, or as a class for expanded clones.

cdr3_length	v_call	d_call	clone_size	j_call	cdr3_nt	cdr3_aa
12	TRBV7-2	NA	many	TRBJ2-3	TGTGCCAGCAGCGAGAACACAGATACGCAGTATTTT	CASSENTDTQYF
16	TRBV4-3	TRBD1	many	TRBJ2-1	TGCGCCAGCAGCTCAGGCCCCGACAGGGGGCTGGATGAGCAGTTCTTC	CASSSGPDRGLDEQFF
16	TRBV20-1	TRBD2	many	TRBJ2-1	TGCAGTGCTAGCCCACTAGCGGACACCTCCTACAATGAGCAGTTCTTC	CSASPLADTSYNEQFF
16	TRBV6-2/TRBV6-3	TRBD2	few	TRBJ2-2	TGTGCCAGCAACTCCCTAGCGGTCGCGAACACCGGGGAGCTGTTTTTT	CASNSLAVANTGELFF
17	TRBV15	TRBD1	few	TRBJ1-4	TGTGCCACCAGCAGAGAGAGAAGGACAGGGATGAATGAAAAACTGTTTTTT	CATSRERRTGMNEKLFF
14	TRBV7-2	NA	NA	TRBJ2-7	TGTGCCAGCAGCTTGCAATCAAGCTCCTACGAGCAGTACTTC	CASSLQSSSYEQYF
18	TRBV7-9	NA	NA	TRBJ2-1	TGTGCCAGCAGCTTAAGAGGCGTGAGTTGGACAGCGTACAATGAGCAGTTCTTC	CASSLRGVSWTAYNEQFF
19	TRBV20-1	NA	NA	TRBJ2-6	TGCAGTGCTAGAGAGGGGGCGCGTCTCGGGACCTCTGGGGCCAACGTCCTGACTTTC	CSAREGARLGTSGANVLTF
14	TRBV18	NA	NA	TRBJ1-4	TGTGCCAGCTCACCACTCGACAATGGTGAAAAACTGTTTTTT	CASSPLDNGEKLFF
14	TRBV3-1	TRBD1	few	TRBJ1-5	TGTGCCAGCAGCCACCTACAGGGGTCTGGGCCCCAGCATTTT	CASSHLQGSGPQHF
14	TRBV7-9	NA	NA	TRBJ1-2	TGTGCCAGCAGCCGGACAAGAGACTACTATGGCTACACCTTC	CASSRTRDYYGYTF
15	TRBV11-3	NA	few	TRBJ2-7	TGTGCCAGCAGCCCCAATAGCGGCCCTGCCTACGAGCAGTACTTC	CASSPNSGPAYEQYF
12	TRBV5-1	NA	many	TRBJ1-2	TGCGCCAGCAGCTCCGAGAACAGTCCCTACACCTTC	CASSSENSPYTF
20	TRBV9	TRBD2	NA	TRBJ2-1	TGTGCCAGCAGCGTAACGGGGCTAGCGGGAGTCGGAGCCAGGTACAATGAGCAGTTCTTC	CASSVTGLAGVGARYNEQFF
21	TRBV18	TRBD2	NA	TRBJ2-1	TGTGCCAGCTCCAATCTACCGGGACTAGCGGGAGGGTCTCCTTCCTACAATGAGCAGTTCTTC	CASSNLPGLAGGSPSYNEQFF
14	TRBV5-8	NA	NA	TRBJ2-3	TGTGCCAGCAGCTTGGAACCCAGCACAGATACGCAGTATTTT	CASSLEPSTDTQYF
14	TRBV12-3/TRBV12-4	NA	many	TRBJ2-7	TGTGCCAGCAGACGGAGGGGGGGAGACTACGAGCAGTACTTC	CASRRRGGDYEQYF
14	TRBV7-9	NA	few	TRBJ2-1	TGTGCCAGCAGCCGGCCGGGGCCAAACAATGAGCAGTTCTTC	CASSRPGPNNEQFF
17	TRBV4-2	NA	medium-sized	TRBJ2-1	TGTGCCAGCAGCCAAGGGGGGCAGGGGTCTACCTACAATGAGCAGTTCTTC	CASSQGGQGSTYNEQFF
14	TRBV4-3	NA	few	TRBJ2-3	TGCGCCAGCAGCCAACAGCCTGGGACTTCCGCTCAGTATTTT	CASSQQPGTSAQYF
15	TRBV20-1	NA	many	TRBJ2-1	TGCAGTGCTAGTATTGGCCCACGTCGTTACAATGAGCAGTTCTTC	CSASIGPRRYNEQFF
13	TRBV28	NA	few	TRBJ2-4	TGTGCCAGCAGCCGCCTCCCAGGAAACATTCAGTACTTC	CASSRLPGNIQYF